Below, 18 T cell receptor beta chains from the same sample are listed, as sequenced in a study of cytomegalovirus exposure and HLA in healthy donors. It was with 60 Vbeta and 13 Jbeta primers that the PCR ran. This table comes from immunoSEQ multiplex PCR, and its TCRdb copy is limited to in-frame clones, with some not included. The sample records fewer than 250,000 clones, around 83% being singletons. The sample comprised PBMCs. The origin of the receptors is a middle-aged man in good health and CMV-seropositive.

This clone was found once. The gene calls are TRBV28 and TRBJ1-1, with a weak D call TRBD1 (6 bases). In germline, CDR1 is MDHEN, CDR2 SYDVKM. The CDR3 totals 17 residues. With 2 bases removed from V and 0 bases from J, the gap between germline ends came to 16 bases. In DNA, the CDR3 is TGTGCCAGCAGTTTAAGGAGGACAGCGTTCATGAACACTGAAGCTTTCTTT. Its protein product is CASSLRRTAFMNTEAFF.

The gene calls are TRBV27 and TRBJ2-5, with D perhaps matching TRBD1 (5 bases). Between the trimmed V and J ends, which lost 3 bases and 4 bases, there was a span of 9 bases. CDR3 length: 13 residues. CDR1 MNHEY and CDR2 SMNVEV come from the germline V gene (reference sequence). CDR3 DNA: TGTGCCAGCAGTTTCAGGGTAACAGAGACCCAGTACTTC. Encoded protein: CASSFRVTETQYF.

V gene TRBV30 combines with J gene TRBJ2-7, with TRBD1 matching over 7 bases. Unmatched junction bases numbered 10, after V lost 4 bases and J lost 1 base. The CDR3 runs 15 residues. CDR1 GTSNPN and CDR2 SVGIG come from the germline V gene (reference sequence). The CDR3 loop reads CAWNDGVRGSYEQYF. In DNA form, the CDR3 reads TGTGCCTGGAATGACGGAGTCAGGGGGTCCTACGAGCAGTACTTC.

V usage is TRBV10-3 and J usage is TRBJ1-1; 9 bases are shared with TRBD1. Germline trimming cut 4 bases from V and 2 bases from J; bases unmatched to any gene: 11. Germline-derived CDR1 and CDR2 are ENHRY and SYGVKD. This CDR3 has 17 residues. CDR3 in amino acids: CAISGAGTGTFNTEAFF. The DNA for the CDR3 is TGTGCCATCAGTGGAGCCGGGACAGGGACGTTTAACACTGAAGCTTTCTTT.

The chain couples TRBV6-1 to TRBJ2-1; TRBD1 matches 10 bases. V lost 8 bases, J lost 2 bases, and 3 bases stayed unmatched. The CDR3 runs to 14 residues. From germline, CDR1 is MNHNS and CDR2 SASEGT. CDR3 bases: TGTGCCAGCGACAGGGGGCGAACCTACAATGAGCAGTTCTTC. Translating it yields CASDRGRTYNEQFF.

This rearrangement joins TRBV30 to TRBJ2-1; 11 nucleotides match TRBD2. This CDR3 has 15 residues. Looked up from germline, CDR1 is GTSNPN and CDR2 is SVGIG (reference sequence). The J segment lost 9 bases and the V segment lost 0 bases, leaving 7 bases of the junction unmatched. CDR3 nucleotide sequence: TGTGCCTGGAGTGTAGGTAGCGGGAGGGATGGTGAGCAGTTCTTC. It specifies CAWSVGSGRDGEQFF.

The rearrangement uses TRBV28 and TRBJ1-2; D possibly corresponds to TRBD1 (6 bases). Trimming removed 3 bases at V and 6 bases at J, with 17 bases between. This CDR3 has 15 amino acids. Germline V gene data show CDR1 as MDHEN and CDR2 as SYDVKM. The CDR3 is CASSFTEQGRDGYTF. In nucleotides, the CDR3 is TGTGCCAGCAGTTTTACCGAACAGGGACGAGATGGCTACACCTTC.

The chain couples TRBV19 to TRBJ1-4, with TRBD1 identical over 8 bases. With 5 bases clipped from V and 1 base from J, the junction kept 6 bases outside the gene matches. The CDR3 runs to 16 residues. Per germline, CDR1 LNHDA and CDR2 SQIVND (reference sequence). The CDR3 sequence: CASSLLGQGTNEKLFF. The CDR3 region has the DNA TGTGCCAGTAGTCTCCTAGGACAGGGAACTAATGAAAAACTGTTTTTT.

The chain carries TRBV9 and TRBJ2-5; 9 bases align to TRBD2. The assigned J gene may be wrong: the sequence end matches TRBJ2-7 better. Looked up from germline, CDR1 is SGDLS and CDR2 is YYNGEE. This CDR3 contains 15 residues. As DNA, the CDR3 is TGTGCCAGCAGCCCAGGCCCAGCGGGAGGCTACGAGCAGTACTTC. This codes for CASSPGPAGGYEQYF.

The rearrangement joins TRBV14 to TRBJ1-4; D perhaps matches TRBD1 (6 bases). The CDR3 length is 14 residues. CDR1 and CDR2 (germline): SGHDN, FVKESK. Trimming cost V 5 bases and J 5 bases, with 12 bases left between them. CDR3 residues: CASSNREWNEKLFF. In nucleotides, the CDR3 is TGTGCCAGCAGCAACAGGGAATGGAATGAAAAACTGTTTTTT.

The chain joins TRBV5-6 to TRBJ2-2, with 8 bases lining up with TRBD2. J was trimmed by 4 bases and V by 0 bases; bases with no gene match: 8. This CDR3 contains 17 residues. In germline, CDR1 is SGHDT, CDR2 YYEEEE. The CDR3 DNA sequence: TGTGCCAGCAGCTTGGCGGGAGGGCCCTCGGGCACCGGGGAGCTGTTTTTT. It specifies CASSLAGGPSGTGELFF.

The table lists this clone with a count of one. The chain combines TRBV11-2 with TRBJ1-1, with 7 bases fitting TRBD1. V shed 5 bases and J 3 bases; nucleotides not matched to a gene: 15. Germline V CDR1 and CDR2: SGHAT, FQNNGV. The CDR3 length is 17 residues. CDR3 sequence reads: CASSLIFLRGRDTEAFF. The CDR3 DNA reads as TGTGCCAGCAGCCTCATTTTTCTGAGGGGGCGAGACACTGAAGCTTTCTTT.

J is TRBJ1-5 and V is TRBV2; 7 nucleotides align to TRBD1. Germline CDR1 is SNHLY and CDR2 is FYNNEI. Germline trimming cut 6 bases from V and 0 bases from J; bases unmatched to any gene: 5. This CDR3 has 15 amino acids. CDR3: CASRGGQSSNQPQHF. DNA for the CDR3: TGTGCCAGCAGGGGGGGACAGAGTAGCAATCAGCCCCAGCATTTT.

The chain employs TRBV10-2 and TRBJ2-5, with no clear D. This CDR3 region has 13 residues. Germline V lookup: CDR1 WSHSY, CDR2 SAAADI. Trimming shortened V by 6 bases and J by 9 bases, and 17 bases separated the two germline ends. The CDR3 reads CASRLTVGKAQYF. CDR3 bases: TGCGCCAGCAGGTTAACAGTGGGCAAGGCCCAGTACTTC.

The CDR3 region has the DNA TGTGCCAGCAGCCGCTACAAGGGACTATCAGATGGTCGGAATCAGCCCCAGCATTTT. This gives the protein CASSRYKGLSDGRNQPQHF. The chain joins TRBV7-9 to TRBJ1-5; maybe TRBD1 (5 bases). Deletions cut 5 bases from V and 4 bases from J, with 27 bases between. The germline V gene has CDR1 SEHNR and CDR2 FQNEAQ (reference sequence). This CDR3 has 19 residues.

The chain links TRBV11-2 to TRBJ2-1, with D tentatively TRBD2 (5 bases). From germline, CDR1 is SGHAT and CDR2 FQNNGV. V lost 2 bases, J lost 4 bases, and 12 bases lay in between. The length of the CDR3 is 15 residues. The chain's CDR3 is CASSLRRVLYNEQFF. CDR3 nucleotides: TGTGCCAGCAGCTTAAGGCGGGTCCTTTACAATGAGCAGTTCTTC.

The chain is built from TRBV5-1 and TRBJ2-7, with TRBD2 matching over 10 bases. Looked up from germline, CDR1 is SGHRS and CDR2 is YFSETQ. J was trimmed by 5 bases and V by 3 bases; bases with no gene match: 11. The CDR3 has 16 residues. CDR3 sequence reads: CASSWGLAGVSDEQYF. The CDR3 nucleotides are TGCGCCAGCAGCTGGGGGCTAGCGGGAGTAAGCGACGAGCAGTACTTC. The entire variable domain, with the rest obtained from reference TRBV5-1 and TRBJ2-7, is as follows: KAGVTQTPRYLIKTRGQQVTLSCSPISGHRSVSWYQQTPGQGLQFLFEYFSETQRNKGNFPGRFSGRQFSNSRSEMNVSTLELGDSALYLCASSWGLAGVSDEQYFGPGTRLTVT.

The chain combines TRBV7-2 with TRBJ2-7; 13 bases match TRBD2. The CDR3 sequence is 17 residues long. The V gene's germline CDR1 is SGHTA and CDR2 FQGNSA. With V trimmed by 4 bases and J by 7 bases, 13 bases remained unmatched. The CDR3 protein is CASSSGVRLAGGREQYF. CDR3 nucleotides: TGTGCCAGCAGCTCCGGGGTTAGACTAGCGGGAGGTCGTGAGCAGTACTTC.